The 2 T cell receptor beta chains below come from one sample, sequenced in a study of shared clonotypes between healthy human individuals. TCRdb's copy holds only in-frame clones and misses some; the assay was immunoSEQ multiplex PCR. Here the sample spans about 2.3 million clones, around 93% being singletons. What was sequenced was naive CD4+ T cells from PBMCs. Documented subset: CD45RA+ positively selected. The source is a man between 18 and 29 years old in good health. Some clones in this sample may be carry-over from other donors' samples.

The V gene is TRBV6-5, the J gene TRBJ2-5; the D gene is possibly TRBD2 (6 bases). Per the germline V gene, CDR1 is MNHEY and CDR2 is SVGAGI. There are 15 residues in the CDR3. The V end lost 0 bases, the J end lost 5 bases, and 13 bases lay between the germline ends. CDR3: CASSYSWGTRETQYF. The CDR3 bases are TGTGCCAGCAGTTACTCGTGGGGGACTCGGGAGACCCAGTACTTC.

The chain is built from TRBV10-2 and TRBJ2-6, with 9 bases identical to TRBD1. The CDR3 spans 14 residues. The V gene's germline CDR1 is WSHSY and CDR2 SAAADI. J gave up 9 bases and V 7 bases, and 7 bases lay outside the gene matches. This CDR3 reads CASTRTGEGNVLTF. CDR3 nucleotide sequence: TGCGCCAGCACCCGGACAGGGGAAGGCAACGTCCTGACTTTC.